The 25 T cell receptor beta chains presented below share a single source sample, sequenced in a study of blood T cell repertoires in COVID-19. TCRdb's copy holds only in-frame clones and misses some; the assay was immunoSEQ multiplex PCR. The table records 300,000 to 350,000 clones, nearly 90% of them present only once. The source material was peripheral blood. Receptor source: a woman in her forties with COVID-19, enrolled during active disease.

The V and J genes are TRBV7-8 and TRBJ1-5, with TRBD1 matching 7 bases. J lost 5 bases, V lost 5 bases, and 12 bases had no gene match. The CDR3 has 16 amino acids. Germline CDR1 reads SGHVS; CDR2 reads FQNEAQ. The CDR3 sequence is CASSTEGQNLDQPQHF. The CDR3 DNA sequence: TGTGCCAGCAGCACAGAGGGACAGAATCTTGATCAGCCCCAGCATTTT.

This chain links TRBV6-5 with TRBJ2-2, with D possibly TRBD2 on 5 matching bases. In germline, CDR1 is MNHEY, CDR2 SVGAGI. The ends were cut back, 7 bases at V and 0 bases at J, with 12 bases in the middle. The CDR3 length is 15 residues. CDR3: CASTMAGSNTGELFF. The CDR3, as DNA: TGTGCCAGCACTATGGCGGGTTCGAACACCGGGGAGCTGTTTTTT.

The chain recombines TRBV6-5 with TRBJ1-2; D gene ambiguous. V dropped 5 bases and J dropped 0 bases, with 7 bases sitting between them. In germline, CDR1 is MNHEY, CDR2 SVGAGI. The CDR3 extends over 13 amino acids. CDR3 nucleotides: TGTGCCAGCAGTCTAATAGCTAACTATGGCTACACCTTC. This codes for CASSLIANYGYTF.

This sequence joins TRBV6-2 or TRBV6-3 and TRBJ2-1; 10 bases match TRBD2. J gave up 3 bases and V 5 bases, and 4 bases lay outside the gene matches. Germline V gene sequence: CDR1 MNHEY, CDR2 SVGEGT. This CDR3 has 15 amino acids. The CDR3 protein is CASSELAGDYNEQFF. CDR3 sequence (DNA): TGTGCCAGCAGTGAGCTAGCGGGGGACTACAATGAGCAGTTCTTC.

This chain's CDR3 is CATRPPGGSSYNSPLHF. Written as DNA, the CDR3 is TGTGCCACCAGACCCCCGGGGGGGAGCTCCTATAATTCACCCCTCCACTTT. The chain carries TRBV15 and TRBJ1-6; maybe TRBD1 (5 bases). The CDR3 is 17 residues long. Germline V gives CDR1 LNHNV, CDR2 YYDKDF (reference sequence). The V and J ends lost 6 bases and 0 bases respectively, with 15 bases between them.

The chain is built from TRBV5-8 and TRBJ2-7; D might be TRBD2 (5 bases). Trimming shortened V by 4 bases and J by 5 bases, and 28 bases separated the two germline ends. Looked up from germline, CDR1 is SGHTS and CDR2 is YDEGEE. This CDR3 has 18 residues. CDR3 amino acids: CASSHTTLARSWSHEQYF. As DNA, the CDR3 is TGTGCCAGCAGCCACACTACTTTAGCGCGCTCCTGGTCCCACGAGCAGTACTTC.

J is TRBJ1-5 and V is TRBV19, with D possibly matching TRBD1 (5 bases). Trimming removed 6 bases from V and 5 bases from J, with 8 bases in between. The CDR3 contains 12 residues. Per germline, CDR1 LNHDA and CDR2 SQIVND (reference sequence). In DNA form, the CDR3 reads TGTGCCAGTAGCAGACAGTATCAGCCCCAGCATTTT. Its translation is CASSRQYQPQHF. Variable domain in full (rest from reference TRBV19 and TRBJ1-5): DGGITQSPKYLFRKEGQNVTLSCEQNLNHDAMYWYRQDPGQGLRLIYYSQIVNDFQKGDIAEGYSVSREKKESFPLTVTSAQKNPTAFYLCASSRQYQPQHFGDGTRLSIL.

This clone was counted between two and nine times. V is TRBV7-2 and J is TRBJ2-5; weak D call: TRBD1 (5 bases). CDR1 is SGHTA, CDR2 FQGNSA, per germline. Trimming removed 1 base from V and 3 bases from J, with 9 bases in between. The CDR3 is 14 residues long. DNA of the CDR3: TGTGCCAGCAGCTTAGAGACAGCCGAAGAGACCCAGTACTTC. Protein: CASSLETAEETQYF.

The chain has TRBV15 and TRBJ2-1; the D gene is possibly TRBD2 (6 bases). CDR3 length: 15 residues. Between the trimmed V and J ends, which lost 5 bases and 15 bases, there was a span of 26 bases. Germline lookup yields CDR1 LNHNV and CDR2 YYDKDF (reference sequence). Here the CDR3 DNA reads TGTGCCACCAGCCAAGGAGGACTATCGTCGTCTCTGTCGTTCTTC. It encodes CATSQGGLSSSLSFF.

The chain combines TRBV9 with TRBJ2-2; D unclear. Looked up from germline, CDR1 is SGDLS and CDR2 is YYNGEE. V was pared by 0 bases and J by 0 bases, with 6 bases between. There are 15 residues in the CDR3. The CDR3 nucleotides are TGTGCCAGCAGCGTAGGCGATGCGAACACCGGGGAGCTGTTTTTT. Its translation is CASSVGDANTGELFF.

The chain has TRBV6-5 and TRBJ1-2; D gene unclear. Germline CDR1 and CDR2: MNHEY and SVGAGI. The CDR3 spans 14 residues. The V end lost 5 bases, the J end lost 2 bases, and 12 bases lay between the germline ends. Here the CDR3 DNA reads TGTGCCAGCAGTCCTCCTGACATGAACTATGGCTACACCTTC. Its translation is CASSPPDMNYGYTF.

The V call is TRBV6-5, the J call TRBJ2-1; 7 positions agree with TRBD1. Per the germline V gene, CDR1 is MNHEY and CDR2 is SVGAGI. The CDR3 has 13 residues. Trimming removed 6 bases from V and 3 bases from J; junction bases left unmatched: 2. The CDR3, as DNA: TGTGCCAGCAGACAGGGGATCTACAATGAGCAGTTCTTC. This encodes CASRQGIYNEQFF.

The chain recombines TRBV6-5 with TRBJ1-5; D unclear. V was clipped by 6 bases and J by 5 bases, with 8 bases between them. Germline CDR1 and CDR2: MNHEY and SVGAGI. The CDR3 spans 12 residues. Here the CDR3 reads CASRGADQPQHF. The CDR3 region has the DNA TGTGCCAGCAGGGGAGCGGATCAGCCCCAGCATTTT.

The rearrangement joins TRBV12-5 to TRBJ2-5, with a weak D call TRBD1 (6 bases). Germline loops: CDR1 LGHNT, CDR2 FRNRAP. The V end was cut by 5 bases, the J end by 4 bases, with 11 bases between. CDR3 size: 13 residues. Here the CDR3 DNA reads TGTGCTAGTGGTGGGGGCGGGCGAGAGACCCAGTACTTC. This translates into CASGGGGRETQYF.

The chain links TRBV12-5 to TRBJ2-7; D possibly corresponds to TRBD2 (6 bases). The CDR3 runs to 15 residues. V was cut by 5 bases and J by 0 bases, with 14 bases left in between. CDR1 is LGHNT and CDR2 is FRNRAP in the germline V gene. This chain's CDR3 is CASGPLRGSSYEQYF. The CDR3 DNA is TGTGCTAGTGGTCCCCTCCGGGGGAGCTCCTACGAGCAGTACTTC.

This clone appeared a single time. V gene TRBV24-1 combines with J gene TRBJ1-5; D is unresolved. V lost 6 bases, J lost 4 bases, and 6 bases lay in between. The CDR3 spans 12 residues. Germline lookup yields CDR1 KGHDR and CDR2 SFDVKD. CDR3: CATSTTNQPQHF. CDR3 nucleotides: TGTGCCACCAGTACCACTAATCAGCCCCAGCATTTT.

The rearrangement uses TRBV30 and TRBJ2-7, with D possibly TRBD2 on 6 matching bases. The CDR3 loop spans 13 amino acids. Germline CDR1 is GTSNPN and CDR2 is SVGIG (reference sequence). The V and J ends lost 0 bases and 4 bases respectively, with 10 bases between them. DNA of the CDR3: TGTGCCTGGAGTGTAGCGGGCGGTTACGAGCAGTACTTC. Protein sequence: CAWSVAGGYEQYF.

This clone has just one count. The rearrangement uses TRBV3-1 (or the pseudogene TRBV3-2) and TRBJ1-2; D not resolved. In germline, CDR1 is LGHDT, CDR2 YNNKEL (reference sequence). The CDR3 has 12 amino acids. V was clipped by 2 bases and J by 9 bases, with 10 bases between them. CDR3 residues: CASSQRSGRYTF. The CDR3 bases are TGTGCCAGCAGCCAAAGATCAGGTCGCTACACCTTC.

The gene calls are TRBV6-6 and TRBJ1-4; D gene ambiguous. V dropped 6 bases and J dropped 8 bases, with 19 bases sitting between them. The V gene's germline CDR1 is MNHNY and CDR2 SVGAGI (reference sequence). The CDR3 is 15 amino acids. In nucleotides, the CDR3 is TGTGCCAGCAGGCGCAGGATTTACTTGCCCGAAAAACTGTTTTTT. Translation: CASRRRIYLPEKLFF.

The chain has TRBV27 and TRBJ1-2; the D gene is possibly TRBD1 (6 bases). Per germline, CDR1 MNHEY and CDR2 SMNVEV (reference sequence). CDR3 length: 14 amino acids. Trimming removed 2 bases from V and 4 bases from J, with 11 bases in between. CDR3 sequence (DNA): TGTGCCAGCAGTTTAAATAACAGGGTCTATGGCTACACCTTC. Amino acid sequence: CASSLNNRVYGYTF.

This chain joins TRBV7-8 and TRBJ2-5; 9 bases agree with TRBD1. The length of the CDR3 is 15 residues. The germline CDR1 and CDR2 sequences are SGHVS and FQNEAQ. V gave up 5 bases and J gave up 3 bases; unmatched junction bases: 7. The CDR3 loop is CASSRVQGAKETQYF. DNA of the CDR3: TGTGCCAGCAGCCGCGTACAGGGGGCAAAAGAGACCCAGTACTTC.

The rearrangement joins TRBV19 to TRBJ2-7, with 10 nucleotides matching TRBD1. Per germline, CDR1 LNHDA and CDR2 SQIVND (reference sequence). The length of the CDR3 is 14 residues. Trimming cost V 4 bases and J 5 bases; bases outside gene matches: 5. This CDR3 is CASSRRDRGDEQYF. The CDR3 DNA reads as TGTGCCAGTAGTAGAAGGGACAGGGGCGACGAGCAGTACTTC.

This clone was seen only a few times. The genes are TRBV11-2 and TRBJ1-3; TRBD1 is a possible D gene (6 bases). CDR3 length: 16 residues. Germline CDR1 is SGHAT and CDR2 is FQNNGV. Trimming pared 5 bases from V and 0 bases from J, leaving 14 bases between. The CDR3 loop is CASSPRGGSSGNTIYF. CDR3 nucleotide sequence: TGTGCCAGCAGCCCAAGGGGGGGGAGCTCTGGAAACACCATATATTTT.

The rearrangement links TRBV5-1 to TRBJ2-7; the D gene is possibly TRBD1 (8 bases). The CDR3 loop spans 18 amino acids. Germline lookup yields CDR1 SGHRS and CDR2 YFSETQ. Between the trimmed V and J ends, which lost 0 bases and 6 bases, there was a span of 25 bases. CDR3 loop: CASSLVEGTGLGILEQYF. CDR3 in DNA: TGCGCCAGCAGCTTGGTGGAGGGGACAGGACTAGGAATCCTCGAGCAGTACTTC.

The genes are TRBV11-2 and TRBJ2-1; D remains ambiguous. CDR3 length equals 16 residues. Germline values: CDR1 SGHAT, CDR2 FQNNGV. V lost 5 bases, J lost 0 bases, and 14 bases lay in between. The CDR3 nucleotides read TGTGCCAGCAGCCCATACGGGTCGAGCTCCTACAATGAGCAGTTCTTC. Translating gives CASSPYGSSSYNEQFF.